Below are 5 T cell receptor beta chains sequenced from a single sample in a study of technical replicates of blood from a few donors. Data came from immunoSEQ multiplex PCR; TCRdb stores just in-frame clones and leaves some out. The sample includes about 83,000 clones, around 94% of them seen just once. Sequencing was done on a sample of T cells isolated from PBMCs. The receptors here all came from a human donor in good health.

The chain combines TRBV2 with TRBJ2-7, with D maybe TRBD1 (5 bases). Per germline, CDR1 SNHLY and CDR2 FYNNEI. V was trimmed by 2 bases and J by 6 bases, leaving 11 bases between them. The CDR3 extends over 13 amino acids. CDR3 in DNA: TGTGCCAGCAGTGAACACCAGGGAAGCGAGCAGTACTTC. This codes for CASSEHQGSEQYF.

V is TRBV28 and J is TRBJ1-5; TRBD1 might be the D (5 bases). Between the trimmed V and J ends, which lost 6 bases and 3 bases, there was a span of 12 bases. Germline CDR1 MDHEN, CDR2 SYDVKM. The CDR3 runs to 14 residues. The CDR3 DNA follows: TGTGCCAGCAGGCAGGGAGGGCCCAATCAGCCCCAGCATTTT. This sequence encodes CASRQGGPNQPQHF.

This chain's CDR3 is CATSPWTGRSYEQYF. The CDR3, as DNA: TGTGCCACCAGTCCATGGACAGGGAGGTCGTACGAGCAGTACTTC. The chain is built from TRBV15 and TRBJ2-7; 8 positions agree with TRBD1. The CDR3 has 15 amino acids. J lost 4 bases, V lost 6 bases, and 11 bases had no gene match. Germline loops: CDR1 LNHNV, CDR2 YYDKDF (reference sequence).

The chain has TRBV4-2 and TRBJ1-1, with D possibly being TRBD1 (5 bases). Germline CDR1 and CDR2: LGHNA and YNFKEQ. The CDR3 length is 15 residues. With 4 bases removed from V and 4 bases from J, the gap between germline ends came to 16 bases. The CDR3 DNA is TGTGCCAGCAGCCTAAGGGACCGGGGAGGCACTGAAGCTTTCTTT. Its translation is CASSLRDRGGTEAFF.

The genes are TRBV2 and TRBJ2-1; the match to TRBD2 covers 10 bases. The germline CDR1 and CDR2 sequences are SNHLY and FYNNEI. J gave up 4 bases and V 9 bases, and 9 bases lay outside the gene matches. This CDR3 comprises 15 residues. CDR3 sequence reads: CARGSGLAAYNEQFF. CDR3 DNA sequence: TGTGCCAGGGGTTCCGGACTAGCGGCATACAATGAGCAGTTCTTC.